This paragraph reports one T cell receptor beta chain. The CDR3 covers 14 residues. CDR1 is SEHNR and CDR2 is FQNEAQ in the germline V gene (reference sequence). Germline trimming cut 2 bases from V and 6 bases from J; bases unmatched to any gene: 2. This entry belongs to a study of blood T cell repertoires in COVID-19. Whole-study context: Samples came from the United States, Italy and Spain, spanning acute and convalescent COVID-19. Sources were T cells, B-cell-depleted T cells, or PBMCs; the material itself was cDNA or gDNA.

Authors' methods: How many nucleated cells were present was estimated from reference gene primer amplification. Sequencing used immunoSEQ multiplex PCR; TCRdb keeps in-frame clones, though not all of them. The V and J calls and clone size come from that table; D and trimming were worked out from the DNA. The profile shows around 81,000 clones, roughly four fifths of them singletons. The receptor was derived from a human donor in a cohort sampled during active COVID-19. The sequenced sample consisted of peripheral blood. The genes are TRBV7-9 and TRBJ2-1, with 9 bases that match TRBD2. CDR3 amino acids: CASSLMRGGNEQFF. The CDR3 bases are TGTGCCAGCAGCTTAATGCGGGGGGGCAATGAGCAGTTCTTC.